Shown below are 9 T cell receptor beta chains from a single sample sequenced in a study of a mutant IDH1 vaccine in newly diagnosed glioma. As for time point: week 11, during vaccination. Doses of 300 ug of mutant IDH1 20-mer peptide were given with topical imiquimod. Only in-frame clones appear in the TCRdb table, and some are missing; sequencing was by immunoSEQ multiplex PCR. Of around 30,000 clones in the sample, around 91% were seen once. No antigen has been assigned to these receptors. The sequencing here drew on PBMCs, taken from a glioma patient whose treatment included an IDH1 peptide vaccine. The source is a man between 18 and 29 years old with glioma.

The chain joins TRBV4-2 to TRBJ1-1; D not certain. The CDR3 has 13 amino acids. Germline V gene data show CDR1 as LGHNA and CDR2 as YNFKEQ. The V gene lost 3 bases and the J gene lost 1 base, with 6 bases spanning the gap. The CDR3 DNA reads TGTGCCAGCAGCCACGGGAGGAACACTGAAGCTTTCTTT. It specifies CASSHGRNTEAFF.

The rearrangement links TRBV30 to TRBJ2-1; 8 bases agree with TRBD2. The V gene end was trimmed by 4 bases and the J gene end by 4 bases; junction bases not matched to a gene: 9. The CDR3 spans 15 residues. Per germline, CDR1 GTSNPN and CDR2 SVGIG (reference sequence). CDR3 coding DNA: TGTGCCTGGACGCTCGATAGCGGGGAGTACAATGAGCAGTTCTTC. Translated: CAWTLDSGEYNEQFF.

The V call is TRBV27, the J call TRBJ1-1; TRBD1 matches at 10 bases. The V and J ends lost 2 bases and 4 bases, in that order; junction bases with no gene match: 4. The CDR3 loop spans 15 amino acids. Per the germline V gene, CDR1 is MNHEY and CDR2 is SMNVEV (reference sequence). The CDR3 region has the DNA TGTGCCAGCAGTTTAGCGCGGACAGGGGGCACTGAAGCTTTCTTT. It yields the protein CASSLARTGGTEAFF.

The CDR3 region is CASSPTGGGFMNTEAFF. The DNA of the CDR3 is TGTGCCAGCAGTCCAACGGGGGGGGGCTTCATGAACACTGAAGCTTTCTTT. The chain is built from TRBV27 and TRBJ1-1; perhaps TRBD1 as D (6 bases). This CDR3 contains 17 residues. Trimming left V 5 bases short and J 0 bases short, with 19 bases between. Germline V gene lookup returns CDR1 MNHEY and CDR2 SMNVEV (reference sequence).

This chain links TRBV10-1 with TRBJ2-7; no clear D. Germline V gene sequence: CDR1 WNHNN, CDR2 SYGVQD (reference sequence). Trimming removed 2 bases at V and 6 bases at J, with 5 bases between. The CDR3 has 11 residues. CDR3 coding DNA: TGCGCCAGCAGTGAGGGAATCGAGCAGTACTTC. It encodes CASSEGIEQYF.

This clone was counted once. The CDR3 DNA is TGTGCCACCAGCAGTGGGACAGGCTTAGCCAAAAACATTCAGTACTTC. Amino acid sequence: CATSSGTGLAKNIQYF. The chain combines TRBV15 with TRBJ2-4; 8 positions match TRBD1. Germline V gene lookup returns CDR1 LNHNV and CDR2 YYDKDF (reference sequence). The CDR3 totals 16 residues. Trimming at V came to 3 bases and at J to 0 bases, leaving 4 bases not matched to a gene. The full variable domain, with the rest looked up from reference TRBV15 and TRBJ2-4, is DAMVIQNPRYQVTQFGKPVTLSCSQTLNHNVMYWYQQKSSQAPKLLFHYYDKDFNNEADTPDNFQSRRPNTSFCFLDIRSPGLGDTAMYLCATSSGTGLAKNIQYFGAGTRLSVL.

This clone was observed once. As DNA, the CDR3 is TGTGCCAGCAGCCAAAGCACAGATACGCAGTATTTT. Its translation: CASSQSTDTQYF. The chain has TRBV6-6 and TRBJ2-3; D is unclear. Germline CDR1 is MNHNY and CDR2 is SVGAGI (reference sequence). V was shortened by 6 bases and J by 0 bases, with 4 bases between the two germline ends. The CDR3 extends over 12 amino acids.

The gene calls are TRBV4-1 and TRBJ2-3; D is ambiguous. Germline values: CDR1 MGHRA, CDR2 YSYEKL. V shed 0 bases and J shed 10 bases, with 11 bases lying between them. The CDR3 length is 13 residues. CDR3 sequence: CASSQDPDRAQYF. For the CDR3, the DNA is TGCGCCAGCAGCCAAGATCCTGATAGGGCGCAGTATTTT.

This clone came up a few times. In nucleotides, the CDR3 is TGTGCCAGCGAAGGGGCCAACACAGATACGCAGTATTTT. The encoded protein is CASEGANTDTQYF. The J gene is TRBJ2-3, the V gene TRBV27; a weak D match, TRBD1 (5 bases). Germline CDR1 and CDR2: MNHEY and SMNVEV (reference sequence). The CDR3 is 13 amino acids. Trimming removed 8 bases at V and 2 bases at J, with 11 bases between.